The 21 T cell receptor beta chains listed next were all sequenced from one sample in a study of blood T cell repertoires in COVID-19. Produced via immunoSEQ multiplex PCR; TCRdb's table is partial and in-frame only. The sample lists 70,000 to 100,000 clones, more than 75% occurring once. The sample comprised peripheral blood. These receptors came from a human donor in a cohort sampled during active COVID-19.

V is TRBV27 and J is TRBJ1-1; perhaps TRBD1 as D (5 bases). Germline V CDR1 and CDR2: MNHEY, SMNVEV (reference sequence). This CDR3 has 18 residues. V was trimmed by 1 base and J by 4 bases, leaving 22 bases between them. The CDR3 bases are TGTGCCAGCAGTTTATGGGGCGGCAGGCTTGGAAGAGGCACTGAAGCTTTCTTT. This codes for CASSLWGGRLGRGTEAFF.

The genes are TRBV3-1 (or the pseudogene TRBV3-2) and TRBJ1-1; the D gene is possibly TRBD1 (5 bases). Germline CDR1 is LGHDT and CDR2 is YNNKEL (reference sequence). The length of the CDR3 is 14 residues. The V gene lost 10 bases and the J gene lost 0 bases, with 15 bases spanning the gap. The CDR3 reads CATSWGGMNTEAFF. CDR3 nucleotides: TGTGCCACCTCTTGGGGGGGAATGAACACTGAAGCTTTCTTT.

The chain uses TRBV7-6 and TRBJ1-6; TRBD1 agrees at 7 bases. CDR1 and CDR2 (germline): SGHVS, FNYEAQ. The CDR3 has 13 amino acids. J gave up 10 bases and V 7 bases, and 7 bases lay outside the gene matches. The CDR3 sequence: CASTKGQRSPLHF. In nucleotides, the CDR3 is TGTGCCAGCACGAAGGGACAGCGATCACCCCTCCACTTT. Based on the CDR3 plus reference TRBV7-6 and TRBJ1-6, the full variable domain is GAGVSQSPRYKVTKRGQDVALRCDPISGHVSLYWYRQALGQGPEFLTYFNYEAQQDKSGLPNDRFSAERPEGSISTLTIQRTEQRDSAMYRCASTKGQRSPLHFGNGTRLTVT.

V is TRBV25-1 and J is TRBJ2-3, with D perhaps TRBD1 (5 bases). The CDR3 length is 14 residues. Trimming took 8 bases from V and 4 from J, leaving 16 bases between them. Per the germline V gene, CDR1 is MGHDK and CDR2 is SYGVNS. Here the CDR3 reads CASGHSYTPDTQYF. The CDR3 DNA sequence: TGTGCCAGCGGACACTCTTATACGCCAGATACGCAGTATTTT.

The V and J genes are TRBV15 and TRBJ2-7; 8 bases match TRBD1. CDR1 is LNHNV and CDR2 is YYDKDF in the germline V gene (reference sequence). V lost 1 base, J lost 0 bases, and 5 bases stayed unmatched. CDR3 length equals 16 residues. Here the CDR3 reads CATSRATGTGSYEQYF. The CDR3 coding sequence is TGTGCCACCAGCAGAGCTACCGGGACAGGCTCCTACGAGCAGTACTTC.

This clone was recorded once. Distinct nucleotide sequences in the sample also encode this CDR3. V usage is TRBV5-1 and J usage is TRBJ1-2; D is uncertain. Deletions cut 0 bases from V and 5 bases from J, with 11 bases between. Germline V gives CDR1 SGHRS, CDR2 YFSETQ. The CDR3 consists of 14 residues. CDR3 in DNA: TGCGCCAGCAGCTTGGGCGGGCTCGGGTATGGCTACACCTTC. Translation gives CASSLGGLGYGYTF.

The chain links TRBV5-6 to TRBJ2-3; 9 nucleotides line up with TRBD1. V gave up 9 bases and J gave up 0 bases; unmatched junction bases: 5. Germline loops: CDR1 SGHDT, CDR2 YYEEEE. The CDR3 totals 14 residues. CDR3 in DNA: TGTGCCACCACCGGGACAGGGAGCACAGATACGCAGTATTTT. Translated, it gives CATTGTGSTDTQYF.

This chain uses TRBV30 with TRBJ2-1, with 9 bases lining up with TRBD2. The CDR3 contains 13 residues. Losses at the gene ends were 3 bases for V and 7 bases for J; bases not matched to a gene: 4. CDR1 is GTSNPN and CDR2 is SVGIG in the germline V gene (reference sequence). CDR3: CAWRAGGLNEQFF. The CDR3 DNA sequence: TGTGCCTGGAGGGCGGGGGGGCTGAATGAGCAGTTCTTC. Based on the CDR3 plus reference TRBV30 and TRBJ2-1, the full variable domain is SQTIHQWPATLVQPVGSPLSLECTVEGTSNPNLYWYRQAAGRGLQLLFYSVGIGQISSEVPQNLSASRPQDRQFILSSKKLLLSDSGFYLCAWRAGGLNEQFFGPGTRLTVL.

CDR3 sequence: CASRGSTYEQYF. The CDR3 DNA follows: TGTGCCAGCAGGGGCAGTACCTACGAGCAGTACTTC. The V call is TRBV12-3 or TRBV12-4, the J call TRBJ2-7; D not resolved. The V end lost 6 bases, the J end lost 2 bases, and 8 bases lay between the germline ends. The CDR3 extends over 12 amino acids.

The chain's CDR3 is CAIRGSPNTGELFF. In DNA form, the CDR3 reads TGTGCGATAAGGGGTTCCCCGAACACCGGGGAGCTGTTTTTT. The chain has TRBV6-5 and TRBJ2-2; tentative D call: TRBD1 (5 bases). Germline loops: CDR1 MNHEY, CDR2 SVGAGI. The CDR3 consists of 14 residues.

This chain links TRBV7-3 with TRBJ1-3, with a tentative D call TRBD1 (6 bases). This CDR3 contains 16 residues. V lost 1 base and J 2 bases, leaving 12 bases between the germline ends. CDR1 is SGHTA, CDR2 FQGTGA, per germline. The CDR3 DNA is TGTGCCAGCAGCTTAATTGGGCAGGGGCCTGGAAACACCATATATTTT. Its protein is CASSLIGQGPGNTIYF.

V gene TRBV7-9 combines with J gene TRBJ2-1, with D tentatively TRBD1 (6 bases). Trimming left V 1 base short and J 3 bases short, with 13 bases between. The germline V gene has CDR1 SEHNR and CDR2 FQNEAQ (reference sequence). The CDR3 spans 16 residues. DNA for the CDR3: TGTGCCAGCAGCTTAGTACAGGGTGGATTCTACAATGAGCAGTTCTTC. Amino acids: CASSLVQGGFYNEQFF.

This clone turned up a few times. V and J are TRBV29-1 and TRBJ1-2; 8 bases line up with TRBD1. In germline, CDR1 is SQVTM, CDR2 ANQGSEA. J gave up 4 bases and V 5 bases, and 6 bases lay outside the gene matches. This CDR3 region has 13 residues. The CDR3 DNA reads TGCAGCGTTAGTTCAGGGGGCGGCTATGGCTACACCTTC. Translating gives CSVSSGGGYGYTF.

About this clone itself: At the DNA level, this CDR3 is encoded by other sequences in the same sample as well. This sequence joins TRBV3-1 (or the pseudogene TRBV3-2) and TRBJ2-3, with TRBD2 matching 11 bases. V lost 1 base to trimming and J lost 1 base; unmatched junction nucleotides: 1. CDR3 size: 16 residues. Germline loops: CDR1 LGHDT, CDR2 YNNKEL (reference sequence). CDR3: CASSQVAGGRTDTQYF. For the CDR3, the DNA is TGTGCCAGCAGCCAAGTAGCGGGGGGGCGCACAGATACGCAGTATTTT.

V is TRBV28 and J is TRBJ1-5; the D is unclear. V lost 7 bases, J lost 4 bases, and 8 bases lay in between. CDR1 MDHEN and CDR2 SYDVKM come from the germline V gene. The CDR3 length is 12 residues. This CDR3 reads CASTSGNQPQHF. The DNA of the CDR3 is TGTGCCAGCACCTCGGGTAATCAGCCCCAGCATTTT.

V and J are TRBV18 and TRBJ2-7; weak D call: TRBD1 (5 bases). The CDR3 loop spans 15 amino acids. The germline gives CDR1 KGHSH, CDR2 LQKENI. V gave up 5 bases and J gave up 6 bases, with 20 bases separating them. CDR3 nucleotides: TGTGCCAGCTCAACATCGATAGGGGCTTTAGGCGAGCAGTACTTC. This encodes CASSTSIGALGEQYF.

V usage is TRBV5-4 and J usage is TRBJ1-1; 8 bases fit TRBD1. With V trimmed by 4 bases and J by 1 base, 6 bases remained unmatched. This CDR3 has 15 residues. Germline V gives CDR1 SGHNT, CDR2 YYREEE (reference sequence). The CDR3 loop reads CASSPPGTGNTEAFF. The CDR3 DNA follows: TGTGCCAGCAGCCCCCCCGGGACAGGGAACACTGAAGCTTTCTTT.

The chain uses TRBV5-1 and TRBJ1-6, with 10 bases fitting TRBD1. Germline V gene sequence: CDR1 SGHRS, CDR2 YFSETQ. J gave up 9 bases and V 4 bases, and 7 bases lay outside the gene matches. The CDR3 sequence is 15 residues long. The DNA for the CDR3 is TGCGCCAGCAGCCCGGGACAGGGGCAATCTTCACCCCTCCACTTT. Translating it yields CASSPGQGQSSPLHF. Filled out from reference TRBV5-1 and TRBJ1-6, the complete variable domain reads KAGVTQTPRYLIKTRGQQVTLSCSPISGHRSVSWYQQTPGQGLQFLFEYFSETQRNKGNFPGRFSGRQFSNSRSEMNVSTLELGDSALYLCASSPGQGQSSPLHFGNGTRLTVT.

This clone was seen only once. J is TRBJ2-5 and V is TRBV5-6, with TRBD2 identical over 10 bases. V dropped 3 bases and J dropped 2; count of bases not matched to a gene: 10. CDR1 is SGHDT and CDR2 is YYEEEE in the germline V gene. The CDR3 sequence is 17 residues long. The CDR3 reads CASSWMGGAGGQETQYF. The CDR3 DNA is TGTGCCAGCAGCTGGATGGGTGGAGCGGGGGGGCAAGAGACCCAGTACTTC.

For the CDR3, the DNA is TGTGCCAGCAGCTCGGACAACCAAGAGACCCAGTACTTC. Translated: CASSSDNQETQYF. The chain employs TRBV11-3 and TRBJ2-5, with D tentatively TRBD1 (5 bases). Germline V gene sequence: CDR1 SGHNT, CDR2 YENEEA. The CDR3 is made up of 13 amino acids. The V end was cut by 4 bases, the J end by 0 bases, with 6 bases between.

This rearrangement joins TRBV19 to TRBJ1-2; D remains ambiguous. Trimming left V 5 bases short and J 8 bases short, with 15 bases between. Germline V lookup: CDR1 LNHDA, CDR2 SQIVND (reference sequence). CDR3 size: 13 residues. CDR3 bases: TGTGCCAGTAGTCCCAATGGAGTGTCGGGCTACACCTTC. Translating gives CASSPNGVSGYTF.